This T cell receptor (beta chain) was sequenced in a study of T cell responses to AZD1222 COVID-19 vaccine. Method: immunoSEQ multiplex PCR; TCRdb's copy keeps in-frame clones and lacks some. This sample carries 150,000 to 200,000 clones, 88% of them seen once, and the ten largest clones take about 9.9%. The CDR3 extends over 15 amino acids. V lost 0 bases and J 0 bases, leaving 8 bases between the germline ends. Germline loops: CDR1 SGHNT, CDR2 YYREEE (reference sequence). The source was peripheral blood, collected 28 days after the second AZD1222 dose. This chain connects TRBV5-4 to TRBJ2-3, with a tentative D call TRBD2 (5 bases). The source is an adult who received the AZD1222 COVID-19 vaccine. In DNA, the CDR3 is TGTGCCAGCAGCTTGGGGAGCGGTAGCACAGATACGCAGTATTTT. Translation: CASSLGSGSTDTQYF.